What follows are 26 T cell receptor beta chains derived from one specimen sequenced in a study of blood T cells in healthy people across ages. A second 7 to 11 cycle PCR used barcoded and J-beta primers. TCRdb recomputed calls from the 5' RACE reads with MiXCR, one row per CDR3 protein. The sample records some 1.8 million distinct CDR3 sequences, about 39% being singletons. Sequencing was carried out using blood. The source is a human donor in good health.

The rearrangement joins TRBV3-1 to TRBJ1-2; TRBD1 matches 9 bases. Trimming took 1 base from V and 3 from J; bases not matched to a gene: 9. Germline-derived CDR1 and CDR2 are LGHDT and YNNKEL (reference sequence). The CDR3 covers 17 residues. The CDR3 sequence is CASSQGALTGGDYGYTF. In DNA, the CDR3 is TGTGCCAGCAGCCAAGGGGCCTTGACAGGGGGAGACTATGGCTACACCTTC. Variable domain in full (rest from reference TRBV3-1 and TRBJ1-2): DTAVSQTPKYLVTQMGNDKSIKCEQNLGHDTMYWYKQDSKKFLKIMFSYNNKELIINETVPNRFSPKSPDKAHLNLHINSLELGDSAVYFCASSQGALTGGDYGYTFGSGTRLTVV.

This clonotype showed up just once. The CDR3 DNA follows: TGCGCCAGCAGCTATAGGACGACGCCTAGCACAGATACGCAGTATTTT. Translation: CASSYRTTPSTDTQYF. This rearrangement joins TRBV5-1 to TRBJ2-3; no reliable D call. This CDR3 comprises 16 residues. Trimming left V 3 bases short and J 0 bases short, with 14 bases between. Germline V gene lookup returns CDR1 SGHRS and CDR2 YFSETQ.

Points on this clonotype: With a much larger clone just one base away, this may be a read error. The chain links TRBV29-1 to TRBJ2-3; D gene uncertain. V dropped 1 base and J dropped 8 bases, with 16 bases sitting between them. The germline V gene has CDR1 SQVTM and CDR2 ANQGSEA. The CDR3 has 14 amino acids. The CDR3 DNA sequence: TGCAGCGTTGAAGGTCAATTCATCAGAGGTACGCAGTATTTT. Protein: CSVEGQFIRGTQYF.

This clonotype has a single count. The V call is TRBV6-2 or TRBV6-3, the J call TRBJ1-2; 8 bases fit TRBD1. CDR1 is MNHEY and CDR2 is SVGEGT in the germline V gene. CDR3 length: 19 residues. After removal of 0 bases from V and 4 bases from J, the junction contained 16 bases not matched to a gene. This CDR3 is CASSYSFRGQGKRGYGYTF. DNA of the CDR3: TGTGCCAGCAGTTACTCTTTCCGTGGACAGGGCAAGCGAGGCTATGGCTACACCTTC.

V gene TRBV5-1 combines with J gene TRBJ2-5; 8 bases agree with TRBD1. Near its end, the DNA agrees better with TRBJ2-7, so the J call may be wrong. The CDR3 consists of 14 residues. Germline V gives CDR1 SGHRS, CDR2 YFSETQ. The CDR3 sequence is CASSLGTGNGEQYF. DNA for the CDR3: TGCGCCAGCAGCTTGGGGACAGGGAATGGCGAGCAGTACTTC.

V gene TRBV3-1 combines with J gene TRBJ2-5; perhaps TRBD1 as D (6 bases). TRBJ2-7 matches the DNA end more closely, so the J call is doubtful. The length of the CDR3 is 14 residues. CDR1 is LGHDT, CDR2 YNNKEL, per germline (reference sequence). The CDR3 sequence: CASSLGHRANEQYF. In DNA, the CDR3 is TGTGCCAGCAGCTTGGGGCACAGGGCGAACGAGCAGTACTTC.

The V and J genes are TRBV4-2 and TRBJ2-3, with a possible D match to TRBD2 (6 bases). Germline V lookup: CDR1 LGHNA, CDR2 YNFKEQ. V lost 1 base and J 4 bases, leaving 12 bases between the germline ends. The CDR3 covers 15 residues. The CDR3 here is CASSQVDYRPDTQYF. CDR3 nucleotide sequence: TGTGCCAGCAGCCAAGTGGACTACCGGCCAGATACGCAGTATTTT.

This clonotype was recorded once. The chain employs TRBV27 and TRBJ2-5, with D tentatively TRBD2 (8 bases). Trimming removed 9 bases at V and 5 bases at J, with 19 bases between. CDR1 is MNHEY, CDR2 SMNVEV, per germline (reference sequence). CDR3 length: 14 residues. For the CDR3, the DNA is TGTGCCAGTAGACTCGGGAGGGGGCTGGAGACCCAGTACTTC. Amino acid sequence: CASRLGRGLETQYF.

This clonotype was observed a handful of times. V usage is TRBV9 and J usage is TRBJ2-1; 7 nucleotides match TRBD2. CDR1 and CDR2 (germline): SGDLS, YYNGEE. V trimming: 2 bases; J trimming: 3 bases; junction bases outside the gene matches: 5. The CDR3 contains 15 residues. The DNA of the CDR3 is TGTGCCAGCAGCGTCGAACCGGGGGGCTACAATGAGCAGTTCTTC. Translating gives CASSVEPGGYNEQFF.

The rearrangement uses TRBV29-1 and TRBJ1-1, with 9 bases lining up with TRBD1. The germline V gene encodes CDR1 SQVTM and CDR2 ANQGSEA. The V segment lost 2 bases and the J segment 7 bases; nucleotides outside the gene matches: 5. This CDR3 spans 13 amino acids. The CDR3 DNA follows: TGCAGCGTTGAACAAACAGGGGGCCATGAAGCTTTCTTT. This codes for CSVEQTGGHEAFF. Full variable domain (missing parts from reference TRBV29-1 and TRBJ1-1): SAVISQKPSRDICQRGTSLTIQCQVDSQVTMMFWYRQQPGQSLTLIATANQGSEATYESGFVIDKFPISRPNLTFSTLTVSNMSPEDSSIYLCSVEQTGGHEAFFGQGTRLTVV.

The CDR3 nucleotides are TGTGCCAGCAGTGAAATCGGGAAAGAGACCCAGTACTTC. This encodes CASSEIGKETQYF. The V call is TRBV2, the J call TRBJ2-5; D may be TRBD2 (5 bases). The CDR3 consists of 13 residues. The germline V and J ends were trimmed by 2 bases and 3 bases, with 7 bases remaining between them. Germline CDR1 reads SNHLY; CDR2 reads FYNNEI.

The chain employs TRBV20-1 and TRBJ2-4, with TRBD2 matching 7 bases. The end of the DNA fits TRBJ2-7 better, so the J call may be wrong. Looked up from germline, CDR1 is DFQATT and CDR2 is SNEGSKA (reference sequence). CDR3 length equals 14 residues. In DNA form, the CDR3 reads TGCAGTGCTAGATGGGGGGGTAGTATCTACGAGCAGTACTTC. Residues: CSARWGGSIYEQYF.

This clonotype turned up a few times. The chain links TRBV3-1 to TRBJ1-6; D is undetermined. V dropped 1 base and J dropped 7 bases, with 11 bases sitting between them. CDR3 length: 15 amino acids. Germline V lookup: CDR1 LGHDT, CDR2 YNNKEL (reference sequence). In DNA, the CDR3 is TGTGCCAGCAGCCAAGGGAATTTCGGGAATTCACCCCTCCACTTT. Its translation: CASSQGNFGNSPLHF.

The chain uses TRBV7-2 and TRBJ1-2; 8 nucleotides agree with TRBD1. This CDR3 spans 15 amino acids. Trimming cost V 6 bases and J 7 bases; bases outside gene matches: 13. Per germline, CDR1 SGHTA and CDR2 FQGNSA. The CDR3 protein is CASSALSGGQSGYTF. The CDR3 DNA sequence: TGTGCCAGCAGTGCACTTTCAGGGGGCCAGAGTGGCTACACCTTC.

This sequence joins TRBV12-3 or TRBV12-4 and TRBJ1-2; D ambiguous. V was cut by 3 bases and J by 8 bases, with 16 bases left in between. This CDR3 has 14 amino acids. CDR3 in amino acids: CASSFGSGQGGYTF. CDR3 sequence (DNA): TGTGCCAGCAGTTTTGGGAGCGGCCAAGGAGGCTACACCTTC.

The rearrangement links TRBV20-1 to TRBJ2-5, with 10 nucleotides matching TRBD2. The end of the DNA fits TRBJ2-1 better, so the J call may be wrong. CDR1 is DFQATT and CDR2 is SNEGSKA in the germline V gene (reference sequence). The CDR3 extends over 15 amino acids. CDR3 protein: CSAKGLAGVEETQFF. The CDR3 region has the DNA TGCAGTGCTAAGGGGCTAGCGGGGGTTGAAGAGACCCAGTTCTTC.

The CDR3 DNA follows: TGTGCCAGCAGCCAAGATAACGGGGGCGTCTATGGCTACACCTTC. This sequence encodes CASSQDNGGVYGYTF. The chain uses TRBV4-2 and TRBJ1-2, with D tentatively TRBD1 (6 bases). CDR3 size: 15 residues. Germline CDR1 reads LGHNA; CDR2 reads YNFKEQ. The germline V and J ends were trimmed by 0 bases and 4 bases, with 12 bases remaining between them.

The sample holds a few counts of this clonotype. This chain links TRBV7-2 with TRBJ2-3; D ambiguous. Between the trimmed V and J ends, which lost 8 bases and 0 bases, there was a span of 9 bases. Germline CDR1 is SGHTA and CDR2 is FQGNSA. CDR3 length: 13 residues. CDR3: CASWAVSTDTQYF. The CDR3 DNA is TGTGCCAGCTGGGCGGTTAGCACAGATACGCAGTATTTT.

The chain couples TRBV7-3 to TRBJ1-1; 7 nucleotides align to TRBD1. V shed 5 bases and J 8 bases; nucleotides not matched to a gene: 14. Germline CDR1 and CDR2: SGHTA and FQGTGA. The CDR3 has 15 amino acids. The CDR3 here is CASSPTGQRGQEAFF. CDR3 in DNA: TGTGCCAGCAGCCCAACGGGACAGAGGGGCCAGGAAGCTTTCTTT.

Only a few counts were recorded for this clonotype. The chain recombines TRBV29-1 with TRBJ1-2, with 8 bases matching TRBD1. The CDR3 is 15 residues long. CDR1 SQVTM and CDR2 ANQGSEA come from the germline V gene. J lost 7 bases, V lost 0 bases, and 10 bases had no gene match. The CDR3: CSVEDLDRGFPGYTF. The CDR3 DNA follows: TGCAGCGTTGAAGATCTTGACAGGGGATTTCCTGGCTACACCTTC.

The chain joins TRBV5-1 to TRBJ2-7; possibly TRBD2 for D (5 bases). The V end lost 2 bases, the J end lost 1 base, and 10 bases lay between the germline ends. Germline CDR1 and CDR2: SGHRS and YFSETQ. This CDR3 is 14 amino acids long. The CDR3: CASSFVSGSYEQYF. CDR3 in DNA: TGCGCCAGCAGCTTCGTGTCGGGGTCCTACGAGCAGTACTTC.

The rearrangement joins TRBV29-1 to TRBJ2-5; 7 nucleotides align to TRBD1. Germline V gene data show CDR1 as SQVTM and CDR2 as ANQGSEA. V trimming: 7 bases; J trimming: 1 base; junction bases outside the gene matches: 3. The CDR3 sequence is 12 residues long. CDR3 sequence: CSGGTVQETQYF. Written as DNA, the CDR3 is TGCAGCGGGGGGACAGTCCAAGAGACCCAGTACTTC.

This clonotype was seen only a few times. The chain joins TRBV12-3 or TRBV12-4 to TRBJ1-1; D might be TRBD1 (5 bases). The CDR3 has 13 residues. V lost 3 bases to trimming and J lost 5 bases, with 10 bases between them. Written as DNA, the CDR3 is TGTGCCAGCAGTTTGTTTTGGGGGACTGAAGCTTTCTTT. Its translation: CASSLFWGTEAFF.

This chain uses TRBV20-1 with TRBJ2-3; TRBD2 matches 11 bases. This CDR3 region has 15 residues. J lost 4 bases, V lost 1 base, and 4 bases had no gene match. The germline gives CDR1 DFQATT, CDR2 SNEGSKA (reference sequence). CDR3: CSARVLAGGSDTQYF. CDR3 nucleotides: TGCAGTGCTAGAGTATTAGCGGGGGGGTCAGATACGCAGTATTTT.

The chain couples TRBV6-5 to TRBJ2-7; 12 bases align to TRBD2. The DNA matches TRBJ2-5 better at its end, which makes the J call doubtful. CDR3 size: 18 residues. Looked up from germline, CDR1 is MNHEY and CDR2 is SVGAGI. The CDR3 nucleotides read TGTGCCAGCAGTACCGAGGCTAGCGGGGGGGCGTTACAAGAGACCCAGTACTTC. It is translated as CASSTEASGGALQETQYF.

The chain links TRBV6-2 or TRBV6-3 to TRBJ1-1; D is uncertain. Germline-derived CDR1 and CDR2 are MNHEY and SVGEGT. The length of the CDR3 is 13 residues. The V and J ends lost 6 bases and 1 base respectively, with 9 bases between them. CDR3 in amino acids: CASRRIQNTEAFF. In DNA form, the CDR3 reads TGTGCCAGCAGACGGATACAGAACACTGAAGCTTTCTTT.